These T cell receptor beta chains were read from a single sample in a study of radiation and T cells in renal cell carcinoma. Clones were sequenced by immunoSEQ multiplex PCR, and TCRdb holds only the in-frame ones, with some missing. The profile shows roughly 80,000 clones, around 86% of them singletons. This specimen was blood, taken from a patient whose treatment included radiotherapy and nephrectomy. The source of these receptors is a woman aged 45-65 years with renal cell carcinoma. The CDR3 runs from the conserved cysteine through the conserved F or W. The order of the fields is clone size, D gene, J gene, V gene, CDR3 protein, CDR3 DNA. D genes are given only for firm matches. Expanded clones get a size class; other rows say once, few or many, or leave the size out.

NA,NA,TRBJ1-2,TRBV5-1,CASSFGEGGGYTF,TGCGCCAGCAGCTTCGGAGAGGGTGGGGGCTACACCTTC
once,TRBD1,TRBJ2-3,TRBV19,CASSPGTADTQYF,TGTGCCAGTAGTCCCGGGACAGCCGATACGCAGTATTTT
NA,NA,TRBJ2-6,TRBV9,CASSVVGSGANVLTF,TGTGCCAGCAGCGTAGTGGGCTCTGGGGCCAACGTCCTGACTTTC
NA,NA,TRBJ2-5,TRBV5-5,CASSRSGTPAQETQYF,TGTGCCAGCAGCAGATCCGGGACACCAGCTCAAGAGACCCAGTACTTC
NA,NA,TRBJ1-2,TRBV27,CASSFRGQYGYTF,TGTGCCAGCAGTTTCCGGGGGCAATATGGCTACACCTTC
NA,TRBD1,TRBJ1-2,TRBV7-9,CASSSHRGSKGGYTF,TGTGCCAGCAGCTCGCACAGGGGGTCGAAAGGAGGCTACACCTTC
NA,TRBD1,TRBJ2-1,TRBV9,CASSGQGRHNEQFF,TGTGCCAGCAGCGGACAGGGGCGACACAATGAGCAGTTCTTC
NA,TRBD1,TRBJ2-7,TRBV28,CASSTTGTVSYEQYF,TGTGCCAGCAGTACTACCGGGACAGTCTCCTACGAGCAGTACTTC
NA,NA,TRBJ2-1,TRBV7-2,CASSLAQGGNNEQFF,TGTGCCAGCAGCTTAGCACAGGGGGGGAACAATGAGCAGTTCTTC
NA,NA,TRBJ2-3,TRBV27,CASSPARTADTQYF,TGTGCCAGCAGTCCCGCCCGGACAGCAGATACGCAGTATTTT
NA,NA,TRBJ2-5,TRBV7-2,CASSLAGRDQETQYF,TGTGCCAGCAGCTTAGCGGGGCGGGACCAAGAGACCCAGTACTTC
NA,NA,TRBJ2-2,TRBV6-6,CATGEHGDTGELFF,TGTGCCACCGGGGAGCATGGGGACACCGGGGAGCTGTTTTTT
NA,NA,TRBJ1-1,TRBV30,CAWSVLPRAFF,TGTGCCTGGAGTGTACTACCAAGGGCTTTCTTT
NA,NA,TRBJ1-5,TRBV6-1,CASSETGSNQPQHF,TGTGCCAGCAGTGAAACAGGGTCCAATCAGCCCCAGCATTTT
NA,NA,TRBJ2-5,TRBV4-1,CASSQEFAETQYF,TGCGCCAGCAGCCAAGAATTTGCAGAGACCCAGTACTTC
NA,NA,TRBJ1-2,TRBV2,CASLNQALNYGYTF,TGTGCCAGCCTAAACCAGGCGCTGAACTATGGCTACACCTTC
NA,NA,TRBJ2-1,TRBV7-6,CASSFAPDSDNEQFF,TGTGCCAGCAGCTTTGCACCGGACAGTGACAATGAGCAGTTCTTC
NA,NA,TRBJ1-5,TRBV6-1,CASSAAQTKQPQHF,TGTGCCAGCAGTGCAGCACAGACAAAACAGCCCCAGCATTTT
few,NA,TRBJ2-2,TRBV7-2,CASGPGANKLGGELFF,TGTGCCAGCGGCCCCGGAGCGAACAAACTGGGGGGGGAGCTGTTTTTT
NA,NA,TRBJ1-3,TRBV18,CASSPGAGNTIYF,TGTGCCAGCTCACCCGGTGCTGGAAACACCATATATTTT
NA,NA,TRBJ1-1,TRBV19,CASSIDLRETEAFF,TGTGCCAGTAGTATAGATCTCAGGGAAACTGAAGCTTTCTTT
NA,NA,TRBJ1-2,TRBV4-3,CASSQETGFWDGYTF,TGCGCCAGCAGCCAAGAAACGGGGTTCTGGGATGGCTACACCTTC
NA,NA,TRBJ1-2,TRBV28,CASSLGGGANYGYTF,TGTGCCAGCAGTCTCGGAGGGGGGGCTAACTATGGCTACACCTTC
medium-sized,NA,TRBJ2-7,TRBV28,CASSKGTGEQYF,TGTGCCAGCAGCAAGGGGACGGGAGAGCAGTACTTC
NA,NA,TRBJ1-4,TRBV2,CASRMGGDEKLFF,TGTGCCAGCAGGATGGGGGGCGATGAAAAACTGTTTTTT